This is a list of T cell receptor beta chains from one sample in a study of cytomegalovirus exposure and HLA in healthy donors. Sequencing used immunoSEQ multiplex PCR; TCRdb keeps in-frame clones, though not all of them. The sample has 50,000 to 80,000 clones, 95% seen once. Sequencing input: PBMCs. The receptors derive from a woman aged 18 to 35 in good health and CMV-seropositive. The CDR3 runs from the conserved cysteine through the conserved F or W. A D gene is named only where the DNA matches it firmly. Size values are once, few and many counts, or a class for expanded clones, and some rows have none.

15,TRBV2,TRBD2,-,TRBJ2-1,CASPPGTRAFNEQFF,TGTGCCAGCCCCCCCGGGACTAGGGCTTTCAATGAGCAGTTCTTC
14,TRBV7-3,-,-,TRBJ1-5,CASSFRRMDQPQHF,TGTGCCAGCAGCTTTCGCAGGATGGATCAGCCCCAGCATTTT
15,TRBV7-3,-,-,TRBJ2-3,CASSKVGGSTDTQYF,TGTGCCAGCAGCAAGGTGGGGGGTAGCACAGATACGCAGTATTTT
15,TRBV7-9,-,-,TRBJ2-5,CASSPNYWPRGPQYF,TGTGCCAGCAGCCCAAACTACTGGCCAAGGGGTCCCCAGTACTTC
15,TRBV19,-,-,TRBJ2-1,CASSPIQGSVDEQFF,TGTGCCAGTAGTCCGATACAGGGTTCAGTGGATGAGCAGTTCTTC
17,TRBV5-1,TRBD2,-,TRBJ2-7,CASSWDSRGGSSYEQYF,TGCGCCAGCAGTTGGGACTCTCGGGGCGGGAGCTCCTACGAGCAGTACTTC
11,TRBV20-1,-,-,TRBJ1-2,CSAMRGFGYTF,TGCAGTGCTATGAGGGGGTTTGGCTACACCTTC
14,TRBV7-8,-,-,TRBJ1-3,CASSQGQPGNTIYF,TGTGCCAGCAGCCAGGGACAACCTGGAAACACCATATATTTT
14,TRBV7-2,-,once,TRBJ2-7,CASSPSYGTYEQYF,TGTGCCAGCAGCCCCAGCTACGGGACCTACGAGCAGTACTTC
15,TRBV15,TRBD1,-,TRBJ1-3,CATSRQQGATDTIYF,TGTGCCACCAGCAGGCAACAGGGGGCTACGGACACCATATATTTT
15,TRBV4-3,-,-,TRBJ1-2,CASSPLDSEWRGYTF,TGCGCCAGCAGCCCCCTGGACAGTGAGTGGCGGGGCTACACCTTC
17,TRBV27,-,-,TRBJ2-3,CASSFLPTGEHVDTQYF,TGTGCCAGCAGTTTTTTGCCGACGGGAGAACATGTAGATACGCAGTATTTT
12,TRBV2,-,few,TRBJ1-5,CASSVPGQPQHF,TGTGCCAGCAGCGTACCAGGGCAGCCCCAGCATTTT
14,TRBV9,-,-,TRBJ1-4,CASSPRDFNEKLFF,TGTGCCAGCAGCCCTCGGGACTTTAATGAAAAACTGTTTTTT
13,TRBV7-2,-,-,TRBJ1-2,CASSLDNRYGYTF,TGTGCCAGCAGCTTAGACAACCGCTATGGCTACACCTTC
14,TRBV6-1,TRBD1,-,TRBJ1-5,CASRATGGNQPQHF,TGTGCCAGCAGAGCTACAGGGGGGAATCAGCCCCAGCATTTT
14,TRBV7-8,-,-,TRBJ1-2,CASSLAGGGYGYTF,TGTGCCAGCAGCTTAGCGGGGGGTGGCTATGGCTACACCTTC
15,TRBV13,-,-,TRBJ1-1,CASSHRGSGNTEAFF,TGTGCCAGCAGCCATCGAGGGTCAGGGAACACTGAAGCTTTCTTT
15,TRBV7-2,-,-,TRBJ2-1,CASSPEARGYNEQFF,TGTGCCAGCAGCCCTGAGGCTAGGGGATACAATGAGCAGTTCTTC
16,TRBV11-2,-,-,TRBJ2-7,CASSISVRGGIYEQYF,TGTGCCAGCAGCATATCCGTACGAGGAGGGATATACGAGCAGTACTTC
18,TRBV5-1,-,-,TRBJ2-7,CASSLAGALSIAKKEQYF,TGCGCCAGCAGCTTGGCCGGAGCTCTCTCGATAGCGAAAAAAGAGCAGTACTTC
15,TRBV4-2,TRBD1,-,TRBJ1-2,CASSQDLGTGTGYTF,TGTGCCAGCAGCCAAGATTTGGGGACAGGCACTGGCTACACCTTC
14,TRBV5-4,-,-,TRBJ2-6,CASSTGSGANVLTF,TGTGCCAGCAGCACAGGCTCTGGGGCCAACGTCCTGACTTTC
18,TRBV14,-,-,TRBJ2-2,CASSKPLRSPGWTGELFF,TGTGCCAGCAGCAAACCCCTAAGATCCCCGGGGTGGACCGGGGAGCTGTTTTTT
14,TRBV11-2,-,once,TRBJ2-7,CASSLDLALREQYF,TGTGCCAGCAGCTTAGACCTAGCGCTCCGCGAGCAGTACTTC
15,TRBV7-9,-,-,TRBJ2-7,CASSHSVRLDYEQYF,TGTGCCAGCAGCCATAGCGTTCGTCTAGACTACGAGCAGTACTTC
15,TRBV5-6,-,-,TRBJ2-7,CASSLARDTRYEQYF,TGTGCCAGCAGCTTGGCTAGGGACACGCGCTACGAGCAGTACTTC
11,TRBV29-1,-,-,TRBJ2-1,CSVEALNEQFF,TGCAGCGTTGAAGCCCTTAATGAGCAGTTCTTC
14,TRBV30,-,-,TRBJ1-2,CAWRSQLANYGYTF,TGTGCCTGGAGGTCACAGCTTGCTAACTATGGCTACACCTTC
16,TRBV28,-,-,TRBJ1-2,CASSPSPLTGLYGYTF,TGTGCCAGCAGTCCCTCCCCCTTGACAGGATTATATGGCTACACCTTC
17,TRBV5-4,TRBD2,-,TRBJ2-3,CASSLLSSGSGTDTQYF,TGTGCCAGCAGCTTGCTGTCTAGCGGGAGCGGCACAGATACGCAGTATTTT
16,TRBV4-1,TRBD2,-,TRBJ2-1,CASSHRGLAGDPEQFF,TGCGCCAGCAGCCACAGAGGACTAGCGGGAGACCCTGAGCAGTTCTTC
15,TRBV29-1,TRBD1,-,TRBJ2-5,CSVGWTGAAQETQYF,TGCAGCGTGGGTTGGACAGGGGCCGCCCAAGAGACCCAGTACTTC
12,TRBV13,-,hyperexpanded,TRBJ1-5,CASSVPGQPQHF,TGTGCCAGCAGCGTACCAGGGCAGCCCCAGCATTTT
22,TRBV28,-,-,TRBJ2-6,CASSWGWASTTRSGSGANVLTF,TGTGCCAGCAGTTGGGGCTGGGCCAGTACCACACGTAGTGGCTCTGGGGCCAACGTCCTGACTTTC
17,TRBV11-2,TRBD1,-,TRBJ2-4,CASSSPAGTENSAIQYF,TGTGCCAGCAGCTCCCCCGCCGGGACAGAGAACTCCGCCATTCAGTACTTC
18,TRBV4-2,TRBD2,-,TRBJ2-7,CASSQDGASGGVSYEQYF,TGTGCCAGCAGCCAAGATGGGGCTAGCGGGGGGGTCTCCTACGAGCAGTACTTC
13,TRBV11-1,-,once,TRBJ2-2,CASSSSGAGELFF,TGTGCCAGCAGCTCGTCGGGGGCCGGGGAGCTGTTTTTT
17,TRBV2,TRBD2,-,TRBJ2-1,CASSDTRLVLADNEQFF,TGTGCCAGCAGTGATACTCGACTCGTACTAGCGGACAATGAGCAGTTCTTC
15,TRBV12-5,TRBD1,-,TRBJ1-1,CASGLARTGGTEAFF,TGTGCTAGTGGTTTGGCCCGGACAGGGGGCACTGAAGCTTTCTTT
16,TRBV27,TRBD2,-,TRBJ2-5,CASRGTSGGVPETQYF,TGTGCCAGCAGAGGGACTAGCGGGGGAGTACCAGAGACCCAGTACTTC
14,TRBV13,-,-,TRBJ2-7,CASSLKYRNYEQYF,TGTGCCAGCAGCTTAAAGTACAGAAACTACGAGCAGTACTTC
18,TRBV4-2,TRBD1,-,TRBJ2-5,CASSQDRHPDRGQETQYF,TGTGCCAGCAGCCAAGATCGTCACCCCGACAGGGGTCAAGAGACCCAGTACTTC
16,TRBV9,TRBD2,-,TRBJ2-2,CASSVRLAGMDGELFF,TGTGCCAGCAGCGTCCGACTAGCGGGAATGGACGGGGAGCTGTTTTTT
17,TRBV6-1,-,-,TRBJ1-5,CASSEGGPRRGNQPQHF,TGTGCCAGCAGTGAAGGTGGGCCAAGGCGAGGCAATCAGCCCCAGCATTTT
11,TRBV21-1,-,-,TRBJ1-5,CASSLNQPQHF,TGTGCCAGCAGCCTAAATCAGCCCCAGCATTTT
16,TRBV7-3,-,-,TRBJ1-1,CASSLTGSGVDTEAFF,TGTGCCAGCAGCTTAACGGGATCAGGGGTGGACACTGAAGCTTTCTTT
15,TRBV5-1,TRBD1,-,TRBJ2-1,CASSSTGTSYNEQFF,TGCGCCAGCAGCTCGACAGGGACCTCCTACAATGAGCAGTTCTTC
18,TRBV18,TRBD2,-,TRBJ2-7,CASSPQTSGRLSSYEQYF,TGTGCCAGCTCACCACAAACTAGCGGGAGGCTAAGCTCCTACGAGCAGTACTTC
13,TRBV29-1,TRBD1,-,TRBJ1-1,CSVQGARNTEAFF,TGCAGCGTTCAGGGGGCGCGGAACACTGAAGCTTTCTTT
13,TRBV7-2,-,-,TRBJ2-5,CASSLGRAETQYF,TGCGCCAGCAGCTTAGGCAGGGCTGAGACCCAGTACTTC
16,TRBV7-6,TRBD2,-,TRBJ2-3,CASSFLTGGSADTQYF,TGTGCCAGCAGCTTCTTAACGGGAGGAAGCGCAGATACGCAGTATTTT